Sequencing of this TCR beta chain was carried out in a study of blood T cell repertoires in COVID-19. About the research overall: Samples of COVID-19 (acute and convalescent) were obtained from the United States, Italy and Spain. In each case, the material was cDNA or gDNA derived from T cells, B-cell-depleted T cells, or PBMCs.

As processed by the authors: Reference gene primer amplification yielded estimated nucleated cell counts. Sequencing was performed with immunoSEQ multiplex PCR; in TCRdb, only in-frame clones are kept and a portion is missing. For V, J and clone size, that table is used; D and trimming come from the DNA. Among around 310,000 clones listed, roughly 90% were seen once. Between the trimmed V and J ends, which lost 0 bases and 4 bases, there was a span of 16 bases. The CDR3 contains 16 residues. Per the germline V gene, CDR1 is SGHNT and CDR2 is YYREEE (reference sequence). Sequencing was performed on peripheral blood. The chain couples TRBV5-4 to TRBJ1-2; tentatively, D is TRBD1 (5 bases). The sequence came from a woman between 50 and 59 years old with active or convalescent COVID-19. The CDR3 loop reads CASSLGGRAAVYGYTF. DNA of the CDR3: TGTGCCAGCAGCTTGGGGGGCAGGGCTGCTGTCTATGGCTACACCTTC.